The 23 T cell receptor beta chains in this list originate from one sample, sequenced in a study of radiation and T cells in renal cell carcinoma. Time point given: blood 4 weeks post-SBRT, at nephrectomy. The treatment was: 15 Gy SBRT to primary tumor, nephrectomy 4 weeks later. The assay was immunoSEQ multiplex PCR, and TCRdb's table has in-frame clones only and misses some. The table includes about 78,000 clones, roughly nine tenths detected once. This sample comprised blood, obtained from a patient whose treatment included radiotherapy and nephrectomy. Receptors originate from a woman in her sixties or seventies with renal cell carcinoma.

This sequence joins TRBV5-8 and TRBJ2-1, with D perhaps TRBD1 (6 bases). The V and J ends lost 4 bases and 12 bases respectively, with 11 bases between them. Germline loops: CDR1 SGHTS, CDR2 YDEGEE. This CDR3 contains 11 residues. The CDR3 here is CASSQGLRQFF. CDR3 DNA: TGTGCCAGCAGCCAGGGGTTACGGCAGTTCTTC.

This chain connects TRBV7-2 to TRBJ2-1; D not resolved. The germline gives CDR1 SGHTA, CDR2 FQGNSA. The ends were cut back, 5 bases at V and 0 bases at J, with 14 bases in the middle. This CDR3 spans 16 amino acids. This chain's CDR3 is CASSNSALSSYNEQFF. The CDR3 region has the DNA TGTGCCAGCAGCAATAGTGCGCTGAGCTCCTACAATGAGCAGTTCTTC.

In DNA, the CDR3 is TGTGCCAGCAGCTTATCTGGACCCTCGGGAAACACCATATATTTT. Encoded protein: CASSLSGPSGNTIYF. This chain joins TRBV7-3 and TRBJ1-3, with D unclear. Germline lookup yields CDR1 SGHTA and CDR2 FQGTGA. The germline V and J ends were trimmed by 2 bases and 4 bases, with 12 bases remaining between them. The CDR3 is made up of 15 amino acids.

The chain joins TRBV5-4 to TRBJ2-3; 7 nucleotides match TRBD2. In germline, CDR1 is SGHNT, CDR2 YYREEE (reference sequence). The CDR3 loop spans 15 amino acids. J was trimmed by 0 bases and V by 0 bases; bases with no gene match: 1. The CDR3 DNA sequence: TGTGCCAGCAGCTTGGACGGGGGGAGCACAGATACGCAGTATTTT. Its translation: CASSLDGGSTDTQYF.

This clone was observed a few times. J is TRBJ1-2 and V is TRBV6-6, with TRBD1 matching over 11 bases. Trimming removed 6 bases from V and 6 bases from J; junction bases left unmatched: 12. The CDR3 has 16 residues. Germline assignment: CDR1 MNHNY and CDR2 SVGAGI (reference sequence). The DNA of the CDR3 is TGTGCCAGCAGCCCTCGGACAGGGGGCTTGGTGGATGGCTACACCTTC. Its protein product is CASSPRTGGLVDGYTF.

The rearrangement uses TRBV28 and TRBJ2-7; 8 bases are a match to TRBD1. With 5 bases clipped from V and 1 base from J, the junction kept 10 bases outside the gene matches. Germline CDR1 reads MDHEN; CDR2 reads SYDVKM. CDR3 length equals 16 residues. The CDR3 DNA follows: TGTGCCAGCAGTCCCCGGACAGGGACCCTATCCTACGAGCAGTACTTC. Its translation: CASSPRTGTLSYEQYF.

V usage is TRBV5-1 and J usage is TRBJ2-2, with 8 bases identical to TRBD1. After removal of 0 bases from V and 4 bases from J, the junction contained 2 bases not matched to a gene. This CDR3 contains 15 residues. Per germline, CDR1 SGHRS and CDR2 YFSETQ. CDR3 residues: CASSLATGATGELFF. Here the CDR3 DNA reads TGCGCCAGCAGCTTGGCGACAGGGGCCACCGGGGAGCTGTTTTTT.

This chain joins TRBV5-1 and TRBJ1-2; unclear D gene. The germline CDR1 and CDR2 sequences are SGHRS and YFSETQ. This CDR3 contains 14 residues. Trimming shortened V by 0 bases and J by 4 bases, and 10 bases separated the two germline ends. In nucleotides, the CDR3 is TGCGCCAGCAGCTTGGCCCAAAGCGGCTATGGCTACACCTTC. It yields the protein CASSLAQSGYGYTF.

The chain joins TRBV7-9 to TRBJ2-1; 7 nucleotides line up with TRBD2. CDR3 length: 13 residues. V lost 4 bases and J lost 9; bases outside the gene matches: 6. Per germline, CDR1 SEHNR and CDR2 FQNEAQ (reference sequence). The CDR3 is CASSSRTRSEQFF. The CDR3 region has the DNA TGTGCCAGCAGCTCTCGGACTAGGAGTGAGCAGTTCTTC.

For the CDR3, the DNA is TGTGCCAGCAGCAATGAAGCAGTGGCCACCTATAATTCACCCCTCCACTTT. This codes for CASSNEAVATYNSPLHF. The rearrangement uses TRBV9 and TRBJ1-6; no firm D call. The ends were cut back, 4 bases at V and 2 bases at J, with 16 bases in the middle. The CDR3 runs to 17 residues. In germline, CDR1 is SGDLS, CDR2 YYNGEE.

The chain uses TRBV5-4 and TRBJ2-5; D might be TRBD1 or TRBD2, each matching 5 bases. V lost 1 base to trimming and J lost 4 bases, with 14 bases between them. This CDR3 region has 15 residues. CDR1 and CDR2 from the germline V gene are SGHNT and YYREEE (reference sequence). CDR3 region: CASSLSRTGTETQYF. CDR3 bases: TGTGCCAGCAGCTTGAGTCGGACGGGGACAGAGACCCAGTACTTC.

This chain links TRBV7-8 with TRBJ1-1, with D uncertain. This CDR3 has 13 residues. Between the trimmed V and J ends, which lost 2 bases and 3 bases, there was a span of 7 bases. Germline V gene lookup returns CDR1 SGHVS and CDR2 FQNEAQ. The CDR3 loop reads CASSLFGYTEAFF. The CDR3 DNA reads as TGTGCCAGCAGCTTATTCGGGTACACTGAAGCTTTCTTT.

The J gene is TRBJ1-2, the V gene TRBV7-9; unclear D gene. V lost 3 bases to trimming and J lost 8 bases, with 7 bases between them. Germline V CDR1 and CDR2: SEHNR, FQNEAQ (reference sequence). CDR3 size: 11 residues. Written as DNA, the CDR3 is TGTGCCAGCAGCTTTCACGGGGGCTACACCTTC. It encodes CASSFHGGYTF.

This CDR3 reads CASRVFPLTEKNSPLHF. DNA for the CDR3: TGTGCCAGCAGGGTGTTCCCCCTGACAGAGAAAAATTCACCCCTCCACTTT. The chain is built from TRBV27 and TRBJ1-6; D is possibly TRBD1 (5 bases). V lost 6 bases and J lost 7, with 22 bases in between. The CDR3 length is 17 residues. Germline V gene sequence: CDR1 MNHEY, CDR2 SMNVEV (reference sequence).

The V and J genes are TRBV6-1 and TRBJ2-6, with D maybe TRBD2 (7 bases). The V gene's germline CDR1 is MNHNS and CDR2 SASEGT. The CDR3 totals 15 residues. V was trimmed by 2 bases and J by 4 bases, leaving 9 bases between them. This CDR3 reads CASSERGAGANVLTF. CDR3 in DNA: TGTGCCAGCAGTGAACGGGGGGCCGGGGCCAACGTCCTGACTTTC.

This sequence joins TRBV6-9 and TRBJ1-5; 8 nucleotides agree with TRBD1. The CDR3 is made up of 15 amino acids. The germline CDR1 and CDR2 sequences are MNHGY and SVAAGI. Trimming cost V 6 bases and J 6 bases; bases outside gene matches: 10. CDR3 region: CASRPDRGPGQPQHF. CDR3 DNA sequence: TGTGCCAGCAGACCTGACAGGGGACCTGGTCAGCCCCAGCATTTT.

V is TRBV6-6 and J is TRBJ2-1; D is possibly TRBD1 (5 bases). Trimming stripped 0 bases from V and 8 bases from J, with 11 bases between. CDR1 is MNHNY and CDR2 is SVGAGI in the germline V gene (reference sequence). The CDR3 has 14 residues. In DNA form, the CDR3 reads TGTGCCAGCAGTTACTCGGCAGGGTTCTATGAGCAGTTCTTC. Its translation: CASSYSAGFYEQFF.

The table lists this clone with a few counts. The chain is built from TRBV4-1 and TRBJ1-1; D is unclear. Trimming stripped 1 base from V and 6 bases from J, with 12 bases between. Germline assignment: CDR1 MGHRA and CDR2 YSYEKL. The CDR3 has 14 residues. The CDR3 DNA is TGCGCCAGCAGCCAAGGAGGGAATAGACCTGAAGCTTTCTTT. It translates to CASSQGGNRPEAFF.

J is TRBJ1-1 and V is TRBV6-1; no clear D. The CDR3 is 13 amino acids. Germline V gives CDR1 MNHNS, CDR2 SASEGT. Trimming stripped 3 bases from V and 4 bases from J, with 9 bases between. This CDR3 is CASSDPGSTEAFF. CDR3 sequence (DNA): TGTGCCAGCAGTGATCCGGGCTCCACTGAAGCTTTCTTT.

The rearrangement uses TRBV15 and TRBJ2-7; 9 bases are shared with TRBD1. Germline assignment: CDR1 LNHNV and CDR2 YYDKDF (reference sequence). The CDR3 extends over 15 amino acids. V shed 3 bases and J 4 bases; nucleotides not matched to a gene: 7. Written as DNA, the CDR3 is TGTGCCACCAGCAGGCCGGGACAGGGCACGTACGAGCAGTACTTC. Residues: CATSRPGQGTYEQYF.

V and J are TRBV9 and TRBJ1-6; 10 bases align to TRBD1. Germline CDR1 and CDR2: SGDLS and YYNGEE. Trimming took 3 bases from V and 6 from J; bases not matched to a gene: 9. This CDR3 comprises 17 residues. The CDR3 coding sequence is TGTGCCAGCAGCGCGGGGGGGACAGGGGTAGGTAATTCACCCCTCCACTTT. Translating it yields CASSAGGTGVGNSPLHF.

This sequence joins TRBV6-6 and TRBJ2-7; no definite D call. Germline V CDR1 and CDR2: MNHNY, SVGAGI (reference sequence). CDR3 length equals 11 residues. Trimming took off 0 bases at V and 5 bases at J, with 2 bases between the two ends. The CDR3 is CASSYSDEQYF. CDR3 in DNA: TGTGCCAGCAGTTACTCGGACGAGCAGTACTTC.

The V call is TRBV11-3, the J call TRBJ2-1; TRBD2 matches at 10 bases. The CDR3 contains 18 residues. CDR1 is SGHNT and CDR2 is YENEEA in the germline V gene. Trimming at V came to 4 bases and at J to 2 bases, leaving 11 bases not matched to a gene. This chain's CDR3 is CASSSFPLTSGAYNEQFF. The CDR3 coding sequence is TGTGCCAGCAGCTCATTCCCTCTTACTAGCGGGGCCTACAATGAGCAGTTCTTC.